The source of this T cell receptor (delta chain) is a study of γδ T cells in repeated Plasmodium falciparum infection. At the level of the study: Age- and gender-matched Australian children served as comparison for malaria-exposed Malian children. Some Malian samples span acute malaria episodes; others come from no-transmission periods. Study findings and constraints: Repeated controlled infections reportedly drove waves of new clonotype selection in Vdelta2-negative, mostly Vdelta1+, gammadelta repertoires.

This clone was recorded many times. Its matching antigen is unknown. The mismatch at residue 14 between this DNA's translation and the TCRdb protein of a much larger clone likely reflects a read error; the protein shown is translated from the DNA. Each sorted gammadelta sample had TRG and TRD chains sequenced. TCRdb re-identified clones in the multiplex PCR reads via CATT. This table has around 50,000 delta-chain clones, 1.6% appearing once. Gammadelta T cells were flow-sorted from PBMC into Vgamma9/Vdelta2+ and Vdelta2-negative populations for bulk analysis. CDR3 size: 19 residues. Germline CDR1 is TSWWSYY and CDR2 is QGS. The V segment lost 2 bases and the J segment 10 bases; nucleotides outside the gene matches: 25.

Sequenced material: gamma-delta T cells from blood. The clonotype comes from a pool of human donors (malaria-infected and uninfected, not separated). This sequence joins TRDV1 and TRDJ1, with 7 bases that match TRDD3. CDR3 in DNA: TGTGCTCTTGGGGAAAAGTCTCCCCCCCCGCACTGGGGTGTAGGGGGACTCATCTTT. This translates into CALGEKSPPPHWGVGGLIF.